This T cell receptor (beta chain) derives from a study of blood T cell repertoires in COVID-19 (TCRdb year 2020). A note on the overall study: The collaborator samples originated in the United States, Italy and Spain and spanned the acute and convalescent phases of COVID-19. The material from the prospective study consisted of cDNA or gDNA derived from T cells, B-cell-depleted T cells, or PBMCs. The repertoires were released in a freely available public database intended as a resource for research on the immune response to SARS-CoV-2. Samples were obtained from the ongoing ImmuneRACE study (first 160 participants) and from some 1,300 subjects provided by 6 global collaborators. Where HLA class I and class II types were available, the types were taken from metadata supplied by the sample provider, not from assay-based typing. Subjects who had been exposed to COVID-19, were actively infected with it, or had recovered from it provided the deeply sampled blood TCRbeta repertoires that made up the dataset. Sample metadata almost always included a de-identified subject ID, COVID-19 status, age in years and sex. Summary of the overall study and its limitations: Clinical and demographic metadata were provided uncurated, with the amount varying by source and participant.

In the case of this clone: The antigen this receptor binds is unknown. One base away there is no much larger clone; base qualities are not given.

Trimming accounts for 5 bases at V and 2 bases at J, while the number of junction bases matched to no gene is 9. For CDR1 and CDR2, the germline V gene lists MDHEN and SYDVKM. Its CDR3 holds 16 amino acids, cysteine through phenylalanine. The retained sequence is limited to the CDR3, 48 bases, with the frame set at the first base. In the prospective study, participants were roughly 18 to 95 years old, resided in fewer than 25 geographic areas of the United States, and were enrolled through a virtual design. In the prospective study, cohorts were assigned on the basis of participant-reported clinical history obtained from a screening survey and a study questionnaire. ImmuneRACE Cohort 3 recovered participants were defined by two consecutive negative NP/OP PCR tests, healthcare professional clearance, or symptom resolution. In the prospective study, mobile phlebotomists collected whole blood, serum and a nasopharyngeal or oropharyngeal swab from each participant. Participants in the prospective study had the option to provide additional blood draws and questionnaires over an approximately 2-month period. Before DNA extraction, prospective study blood samples were shipped either frozen or at room temperature.

The immunoSEQ Assay, a bias-controlled multiplex PCR, was used to amplify TCRbeta CDR3 regions from genomic DNA. The original methods were these. The number of nucleated cells in each sample was estimated by amplification of reference gene primers within the assay. To quantify the absolute abundance of each unique TCRbeta CDR3 rearrangement, sequence reads were collapsed and filtered. Productive Simpson clonality was computed per sample as the square root of Simpson's diversity index over productive rearrangements. The immuneACCESS repertoire file appears here via TCRdb, limited to in-frame rearrangements. These files lack a portion of the clones; in checked studies, under half of the deficit traces to unresolved V genes, and the cause of the others is not known. V and J calls and clone size are given by that table; D and trimming were obtained from the DNA. A total of around 250,000 clones appear in this sample, about 83% of them only once. Over 2% of the sample is in the top ten clones.

The specimen sequenced was PBMCs or T cells enriched from blood (not recorded which). The V gene is TRBV28 and the J gene is TRBJ2-1, with 7 middle bases fitting TRBD2. This sequence was found in a woman aged 50 to 60 who had recovered from COVID-19. The nucleotides read TGTGCCAGCAGTGTGGGAGGGCAGGGAACCTACAATGAGCAGTTCTTC. Its translation is CASSVGGQGTYNEQFF.